This T cell receptor (beta chain) was profiled in a study of T cell repertoires in cytomegalovirus infection. Study context: Public TCR beta signatures were indicative of both CMV infection and a matching HLA type.

TCRdb re-derived calls from the reads in MiXCR, one entry per CDR3 protein. The sample has a few hundred thousand distinct CDR3 sequences; about a third are singletons. The CDR3 spans 15 residues. V lost 5 bases to trimming and J lost 2 bases; unmatched junction nucleotides: 6. Per the germline V gene, CDR1 is MNHNS and CDR2 is SASEGT. Concerning this clonotype: Antigen: not known.

Study conclusions and caveats: HLA-C-restricted TCR beta clonotypes specific for CMV led the ex vivo response.

The sequenced sample was cultured PBMCs, obtained from culture after CMV antigen stimulation. The TCR sequence derives from a human donor in good health (CMV status not recorded). Some clones in this sample may be carry-over from other donors' samples. The V gene is TRBV6-1, the J gene TRBJ2-1; 7 bases line up with TRBD2. The CDR3, as DNA: TGTGCCAGCAGTCTGGGGGGGTCCCCCTACAATGAGCAGTTCTTC. This gives the protein CASSLGGSPYNEQFF.